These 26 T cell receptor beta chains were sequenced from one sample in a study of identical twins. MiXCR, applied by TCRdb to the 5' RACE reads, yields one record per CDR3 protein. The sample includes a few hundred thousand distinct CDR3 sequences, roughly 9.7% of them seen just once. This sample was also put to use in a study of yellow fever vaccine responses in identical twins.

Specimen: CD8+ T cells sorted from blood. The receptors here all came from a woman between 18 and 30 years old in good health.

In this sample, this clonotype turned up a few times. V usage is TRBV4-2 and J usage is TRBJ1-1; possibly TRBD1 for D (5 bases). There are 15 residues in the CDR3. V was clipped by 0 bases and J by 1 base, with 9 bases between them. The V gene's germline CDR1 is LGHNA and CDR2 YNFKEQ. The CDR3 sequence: CASSQDRGANTEAFF. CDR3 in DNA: TGTGCCAGCAGCCAAGATCGGGGCGCGAACACTGAAGCTTTCTTT.

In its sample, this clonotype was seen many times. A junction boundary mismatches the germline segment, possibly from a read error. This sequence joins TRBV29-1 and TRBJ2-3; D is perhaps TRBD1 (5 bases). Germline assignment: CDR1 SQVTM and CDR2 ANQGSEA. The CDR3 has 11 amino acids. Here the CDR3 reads CSVEVLTGSLF. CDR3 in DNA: TGCAGCGTTGAAGTTTTAACAGGCTCCCTATTT.

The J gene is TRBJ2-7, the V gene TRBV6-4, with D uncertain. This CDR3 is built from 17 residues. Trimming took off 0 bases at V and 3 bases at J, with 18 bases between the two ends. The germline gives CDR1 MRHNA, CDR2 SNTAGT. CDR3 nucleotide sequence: TGTGCCAGCAGTGACTCCCTGGTCTCCGTCCGAAGCTACGAGCAGTACTTC. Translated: CASSDSLVSVRSYEQYF.

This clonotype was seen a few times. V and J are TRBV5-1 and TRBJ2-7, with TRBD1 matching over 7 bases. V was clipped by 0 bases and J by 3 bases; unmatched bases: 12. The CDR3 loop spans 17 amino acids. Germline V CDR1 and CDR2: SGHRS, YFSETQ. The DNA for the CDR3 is TGCGCCAGCAGCTTGGAACCGGGACAGACGAACCTCTACGAGCAGTACTTC. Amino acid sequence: CASSLEPGQTNLYEQYF.

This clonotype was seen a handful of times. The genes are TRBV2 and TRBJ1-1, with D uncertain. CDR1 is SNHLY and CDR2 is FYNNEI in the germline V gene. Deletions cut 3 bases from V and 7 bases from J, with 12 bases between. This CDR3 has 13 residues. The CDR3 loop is CASSDVKGSEAFF. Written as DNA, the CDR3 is TGTGCCAGCAGTGATGTAAAGGGTAGTGAAGCTTTCTTT.

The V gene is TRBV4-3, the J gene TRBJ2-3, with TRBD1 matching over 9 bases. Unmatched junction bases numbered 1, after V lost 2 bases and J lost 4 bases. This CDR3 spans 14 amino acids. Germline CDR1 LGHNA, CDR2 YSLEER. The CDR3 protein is CASSQTGGADTQYF. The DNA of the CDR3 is TGCGCCAGCAGCCAAACAGGGGGCGCAGATACGCAGTATTTT.

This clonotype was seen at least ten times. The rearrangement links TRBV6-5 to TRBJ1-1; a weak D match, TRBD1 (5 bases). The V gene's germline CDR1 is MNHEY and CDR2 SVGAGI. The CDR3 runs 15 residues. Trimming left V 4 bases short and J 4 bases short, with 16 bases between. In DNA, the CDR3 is TGTGCCAGCAGTTTTGGGGGGGAGGGGACCACTGAAGCTTTCTTT. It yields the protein CASSFGGEGTTEAFF.

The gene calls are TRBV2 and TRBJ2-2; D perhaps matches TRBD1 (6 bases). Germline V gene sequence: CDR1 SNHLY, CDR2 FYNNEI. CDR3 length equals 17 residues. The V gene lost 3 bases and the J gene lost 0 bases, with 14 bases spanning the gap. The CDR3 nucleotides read TGTGCCAGCAGTGACTCAAAGGACAGCCCGAACACCGGGGAGCTGTTTTTT. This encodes CASSDSKDSPNTGELFF.

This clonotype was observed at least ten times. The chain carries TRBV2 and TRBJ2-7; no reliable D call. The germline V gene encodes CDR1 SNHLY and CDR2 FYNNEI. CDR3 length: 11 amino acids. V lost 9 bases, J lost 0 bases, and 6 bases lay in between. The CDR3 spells CASTDSYEQYF. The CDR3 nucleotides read TGTGCCAGTACTGACTCCTACGAGCAGTACTTC.

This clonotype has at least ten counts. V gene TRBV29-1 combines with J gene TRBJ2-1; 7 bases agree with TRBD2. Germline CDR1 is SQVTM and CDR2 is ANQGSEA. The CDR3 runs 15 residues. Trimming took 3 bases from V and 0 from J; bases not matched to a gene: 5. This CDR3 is CSVESLAASYNEQFF. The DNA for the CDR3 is TGCAGCGTTGAGAGTCTAGCGGCCTCCTACAATGAGCAGTTCTTC.

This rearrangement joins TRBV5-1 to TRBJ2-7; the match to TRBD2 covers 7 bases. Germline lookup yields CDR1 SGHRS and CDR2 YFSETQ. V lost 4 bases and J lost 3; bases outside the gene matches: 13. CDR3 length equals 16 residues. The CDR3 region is CASSATTSSLLYEQYF. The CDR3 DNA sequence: TGCGCCAGCAGCGCCACGACTAGCTCTCTGCTCTACGAGCAGTACTTC. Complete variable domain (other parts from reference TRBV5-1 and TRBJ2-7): KAGVTQTPRYLIKTRGQQVTLSCSPISGHRSVSWYQQTPGQGLQFLFEYFSETQRNKGNFPGRFSGRQFSNSRSEMNVSTLELGDSALYLCASSATTSSLLYEQYFGPGTRLTVT.

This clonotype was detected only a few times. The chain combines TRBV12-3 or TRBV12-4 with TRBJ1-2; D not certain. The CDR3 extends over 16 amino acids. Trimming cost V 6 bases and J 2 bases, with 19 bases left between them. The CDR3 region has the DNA TGTGCCAGCAGCCAAACTGGTGTCGGCAGAAACTATGGCTACACCTTC. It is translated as CASSQTGVGRNYGYTF.

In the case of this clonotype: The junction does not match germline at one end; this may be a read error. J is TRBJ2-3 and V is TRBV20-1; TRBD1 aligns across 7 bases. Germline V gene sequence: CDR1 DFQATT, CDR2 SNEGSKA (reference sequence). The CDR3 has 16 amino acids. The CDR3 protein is CCASRTGRRGTDTQYF. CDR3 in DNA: TGCTGTGCTAGCCGGACAGGTCGCCGTGGCACAGATACGCAGTATTTT.

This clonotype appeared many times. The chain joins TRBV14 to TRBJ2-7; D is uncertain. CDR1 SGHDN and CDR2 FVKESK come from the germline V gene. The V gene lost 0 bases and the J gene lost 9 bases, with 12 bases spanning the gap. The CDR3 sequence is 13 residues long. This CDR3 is CASSQDEARGQYF. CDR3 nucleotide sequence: TGTGCCAGCAGCCAAGACGAGGCCCGTGGGCAGTACTTC.

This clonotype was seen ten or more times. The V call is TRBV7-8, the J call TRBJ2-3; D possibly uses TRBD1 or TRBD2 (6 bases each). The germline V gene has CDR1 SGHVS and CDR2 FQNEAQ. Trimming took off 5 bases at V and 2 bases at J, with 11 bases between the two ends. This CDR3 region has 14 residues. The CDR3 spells CASSLGGNTDTQYF. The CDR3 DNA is TGTGCCAGCAGCCTCGGGGGCAACACAGATACGCAGTATTTT.

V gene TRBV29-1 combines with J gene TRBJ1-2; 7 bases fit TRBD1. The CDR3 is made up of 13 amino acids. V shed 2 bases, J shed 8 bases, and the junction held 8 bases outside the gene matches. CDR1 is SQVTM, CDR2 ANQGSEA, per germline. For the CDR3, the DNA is TGCAGCGTTGAATATCTTAGAGGGGGCGGCTACACCTTC. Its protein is CSVEYLRGGGYTF.

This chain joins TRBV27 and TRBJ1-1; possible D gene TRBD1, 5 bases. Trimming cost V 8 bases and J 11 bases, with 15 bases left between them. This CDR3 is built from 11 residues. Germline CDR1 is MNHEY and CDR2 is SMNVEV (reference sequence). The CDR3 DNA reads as TGTGCCAGCGGGCAGGGAAGGGAGGCTTTCTTT. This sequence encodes CASGQGREAFF.

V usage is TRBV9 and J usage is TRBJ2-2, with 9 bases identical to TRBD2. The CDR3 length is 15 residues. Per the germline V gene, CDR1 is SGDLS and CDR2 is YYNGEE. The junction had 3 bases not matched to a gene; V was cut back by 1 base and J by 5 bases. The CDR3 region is CASSVPAGGTGELFF. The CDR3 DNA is TGTGCCAGCAGCGTACCAGCGGGAGGTACCGGGGAGCTGTTTTTT.

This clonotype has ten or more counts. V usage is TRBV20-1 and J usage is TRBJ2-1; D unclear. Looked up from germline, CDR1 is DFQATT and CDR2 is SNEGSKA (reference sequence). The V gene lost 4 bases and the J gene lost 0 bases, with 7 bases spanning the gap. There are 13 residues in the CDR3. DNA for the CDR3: TGCAGTGCTATCAAACCCTCCTACAATGAGCAGTTCTTC. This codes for CSAIKPSYNEQFF.

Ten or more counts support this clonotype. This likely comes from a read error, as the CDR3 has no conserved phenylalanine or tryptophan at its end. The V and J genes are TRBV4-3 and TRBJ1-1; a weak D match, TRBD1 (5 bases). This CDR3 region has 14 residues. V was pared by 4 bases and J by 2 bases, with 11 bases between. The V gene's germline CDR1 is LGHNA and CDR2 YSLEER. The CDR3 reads CASSPHQGNTEAFL. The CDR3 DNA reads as TGCGCCAGCAGCCCGCATCAGGGAAACACTGAAGCTTTCCTT.

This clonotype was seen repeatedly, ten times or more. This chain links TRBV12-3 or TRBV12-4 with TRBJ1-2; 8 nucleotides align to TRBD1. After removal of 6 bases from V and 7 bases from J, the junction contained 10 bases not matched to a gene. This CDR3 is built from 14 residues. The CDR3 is CASSPTGGIGGYTF. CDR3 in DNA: TGTGCCAGCAGCCCAACAGGGGGGATCGGTGGCTACACCTTC.

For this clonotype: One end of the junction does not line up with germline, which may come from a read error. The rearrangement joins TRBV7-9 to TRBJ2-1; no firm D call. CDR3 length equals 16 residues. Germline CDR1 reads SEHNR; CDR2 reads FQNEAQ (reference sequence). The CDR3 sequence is CASSVAGAGRYNEQFF. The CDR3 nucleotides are TGTGCCAGCAGCGTAGCAGGCGCCGGGCGGTACAATGAGCAGTTCTTC.

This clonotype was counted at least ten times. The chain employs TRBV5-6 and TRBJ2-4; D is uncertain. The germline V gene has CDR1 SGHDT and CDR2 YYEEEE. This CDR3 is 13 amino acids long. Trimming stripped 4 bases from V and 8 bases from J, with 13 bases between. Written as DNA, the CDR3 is TGTGCCAGCAGCGGAACCGGGTCTGACATTCAGTACTTC. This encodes CASSGTGSDIQYF.

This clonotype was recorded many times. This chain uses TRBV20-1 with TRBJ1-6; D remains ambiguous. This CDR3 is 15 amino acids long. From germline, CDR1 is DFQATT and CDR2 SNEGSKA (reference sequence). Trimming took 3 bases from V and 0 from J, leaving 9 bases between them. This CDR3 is CSARETFSYNSPLHF. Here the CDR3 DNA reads TGCAGTGCTAGGGAGACATTCTCCTATAATTCACCCCTCCACTTT.

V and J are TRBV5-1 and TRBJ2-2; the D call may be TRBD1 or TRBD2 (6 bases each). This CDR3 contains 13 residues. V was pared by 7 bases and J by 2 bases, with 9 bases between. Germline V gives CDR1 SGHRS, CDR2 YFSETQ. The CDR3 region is CASGGPNTGELFF. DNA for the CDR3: TGCGCCAGCGGGGGGCCAAACACCGGGGAGCTGTTTTTT.

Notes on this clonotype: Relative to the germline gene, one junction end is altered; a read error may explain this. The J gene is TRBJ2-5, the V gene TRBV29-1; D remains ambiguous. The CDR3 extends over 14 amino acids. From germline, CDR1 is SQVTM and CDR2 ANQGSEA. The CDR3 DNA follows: TGCATCGTTGTGCGGTCAGACGAATTGGAGACCCAGTACTTC. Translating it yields CIVVRSDELETQYF.